The entry that follows covers one T cell receptor beta chain sequence. Its specificity is unknown. This sample is drawn from a study of cytomegalovirus exposure and HLA in healthy donors. Broader study findings: The authors confirmed in vitro that a few CMV-associated chains were specific for CMV antigens.

The table came from immunoSEQ multiplex PCR; TCRdb's copy has only in-frame clones and leaves some out. The table lists some 150,000 clones, roughly nine tenths of them singletons. CDR3 length: 14 residues. The V end was cut by 4 bases, the J end by 4 bases, with 14 bases between. Germline V gene data show CDR1 as GTSNPN and CDR2 as SVGIG (reference sequence). J is TRBJ1-3 and V is TRBV30; D perhaps matches TRBD1 (5 bases). The sample taken for sequencing was PBMCs. The receptor was derived from a woman in her late teens or twenties in good health and CMV-seropositive. CDR3 sequence reads: CAWMTAGSGNTIYF. As DNA, the CDR3 is TGTGCCTGGATGACGGCAGGGTCCGGAAACACCATATATTTT.